What follows is one T cell receptor (beta chain) and its context. These data originate in a study of OX40 agonist ivuxolimab in advanced cancers. Method: immunoSEQ multiplex PCR; TCRdb's copy keeps in-frame clones and lacks some. Of fewer than 75,000 clones in the sample, 88% were seen once. The CDR3 is 14 amino acids. Germline CDR1 reads SEHNR; CDR2 reads FQNEAQ (reference sequence). The V gene end was trimmed by 5 bases and the J gene end by 5 bases; junction bases not matched to a gene: 9. This sequence joins TRBV7-9 and TRBJ2-7; 7 nucleotides line up with TRBD2. This specimen consisted of CD4+ or CD8+ T cells sorted from blood, obtained in a trial of the OX40 agonist ivuxolimab. The TCR originated in an adult with an advanced solid tumor such as melanoma, head and neck, liver or kidney cancer. The CDR3 nucleotides read TGTGCCAGCAGCCTCCCGGAGGGAGGGAACGAGCAGTACTTC. Protein sequence: CASSLPEGGNEQYF.